This TCR beta chain comes out of a study of blood T cell repertoires in COVID-19. At the level of the study: There were acute and convalescent COVID-19 samples, and they came from the United States, Italy and Spain.

V was clipped by 1 base and J by 6 bases, with 13 bases between them. Looked up from germline, CDR1 is MGHRA and CDR2 is YSYEKL. CDR3 size: 14 residues. Enrolled through a virtual design, the participants were between 18 and 89 years of age and came from some 26 US areas. Original data processing: Reference gene primer amplification in the assay estimated nucleated cell counts. Profiling relied on immunoSEQ multiplex PCR, and the TCRdb table lists in-frame clones only, not all of them. Clone size and V and J calls were adopted from that table, with D and trimming inferred from the DNA. The repertoire holds under 200,000 clones, with 75% to 90% as singletons.

This TCR was recovered from a woman in her fifties or sixties who had recovered from COVID-19. This chain joins TRBV4-1 and TRBJ2-7; D call uncertain. Sequencing was performed on PBMCs or T cells enriched from blood (not recorded which). This chain's CDR3 is CASSQGEIAGEQYF. DNA for the CDR3: TGCGCCAGCAGCCAAGGCGAGATAGCTGGCGAGCAGTACTTC.